The clone carrying this T cell receptor (beta chain) was detected only a few times. The germline V gene has CDR1 MDHEN and CDR2 SYDVKM. CDR3 length equals 16 residues. The V gene end was trimmed by 5 bases and the J gene end by 4 bases; junction bases not matched to a gene: 7. This record belongs to a study of blood T cells in healthy people across ages. Next came a second PCR, run for roughly 6 to 11 cycles, which used a sample-barcoded 5' primer along with a J-beta primer mix. TCRdb ran MiXCR on the 5' RACE reads and lists one entry per CDR3 protein. Of 780,000 or so distinct CDR3 sequences listed, 56% are singletons.

Input material: blood. The rearrangement links TRBV28 to TRBJ2-1; 11 bases map to TRBD2. The sequence derives from a middle-aged man in good health. CDR3 sequence reads: CASSAHSGGVYNEQFF. For the CDR3, the DNA is TGTGCCAGCAGTGCCCATAGCGGGGGGGTATACAATGAGCAGTTCTTC.